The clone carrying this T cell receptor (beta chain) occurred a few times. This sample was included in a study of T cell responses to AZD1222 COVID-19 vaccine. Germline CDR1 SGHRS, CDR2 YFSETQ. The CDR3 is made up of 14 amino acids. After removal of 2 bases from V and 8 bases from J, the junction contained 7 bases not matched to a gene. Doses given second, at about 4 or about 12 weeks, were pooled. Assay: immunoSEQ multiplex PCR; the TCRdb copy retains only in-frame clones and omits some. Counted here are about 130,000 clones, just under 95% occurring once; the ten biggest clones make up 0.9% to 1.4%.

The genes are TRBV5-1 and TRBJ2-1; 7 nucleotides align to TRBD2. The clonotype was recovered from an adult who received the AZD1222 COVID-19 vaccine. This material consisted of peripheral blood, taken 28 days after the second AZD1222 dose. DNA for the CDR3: TGCGCCAGCAGCTTCGACGGGGGGAGCGATGAGCAGTTCTTC. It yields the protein CASSFDGGSDEQFF.